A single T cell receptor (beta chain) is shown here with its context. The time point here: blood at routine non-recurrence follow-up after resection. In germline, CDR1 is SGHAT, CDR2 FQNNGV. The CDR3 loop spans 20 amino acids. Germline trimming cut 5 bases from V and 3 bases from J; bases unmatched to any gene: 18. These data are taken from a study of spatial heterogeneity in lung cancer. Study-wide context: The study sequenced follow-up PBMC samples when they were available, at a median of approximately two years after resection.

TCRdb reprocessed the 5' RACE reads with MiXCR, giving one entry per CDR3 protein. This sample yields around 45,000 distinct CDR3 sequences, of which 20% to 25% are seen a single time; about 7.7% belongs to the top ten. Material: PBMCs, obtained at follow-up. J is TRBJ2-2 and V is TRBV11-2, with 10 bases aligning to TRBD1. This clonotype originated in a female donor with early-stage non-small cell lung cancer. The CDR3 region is CASSVHRPGQGTRYTGELFF. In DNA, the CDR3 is TGTGCCAGCAGCGTACATCGACCGGGACAGGGGACCCGCTACACCGGGGAGCTGTTTTTT.